One sample yielded the 17 T cell receptor beta chains listed below, sequenced in a study of blood T cell repertoires in COVID-19. Assay used: immunoSEQ multiplex PCR; TCRdb lists only in-frame clones, some missing. The repertoire holds roughly 68,000 clones, with 80% to 95% as singletons. The sample comprised peripheral blood. The receptors stem from a man between 45 and 60 years old with COVID-19, enrolled during active disease.

The rearrangement uses TRBV7-2 and TRBJ2-2; TRBD2 matches 14 bases. V was clipped by 1 base and J by 1 base; unmatched bases: 2. The CDR3 consists of 18 residues. Germline V gene sequence: CDR1 SGHTA, CDR2 FQGNSA. CDR3 sequence reads: CASSLGLAGGKNTGELFF. CDR3 nucleotide sequence: TGTGCCAGCAGCTTAGGACTAGCGGGAGGGAAGAACACCGGGGAGCTGTTTTTT.

The rearrangement joins TRBV6-6 to TRBJ2-2, with TRBD2 matching over 8 bases. The germline V gene encodes CDR1 MNHNY and CDR2 SVGAGI (reference sequence). This CDR3 has 18 amino acids. V was pared by 5 bases and J by 0 bases, with 11 bases of the junction left unmatched. DNA for the CDR3: TGTGCCAGCAGTCCAGGGCTAGCGGGCGCGACGAACACCGGGGAGCTGTTTTTT. Amino acids: CASSPGLAGATNTGELFF.

The chain recombines TRBV6-5 with TRBJ2-3; D is undetermined. This CDR3 region has 12 residues. With 6 bases removed from V and 2 bases from J, the gap between germline ends came to 6 bases. CDR1 MNHEY and CDR2 SVGAGI come from the germline V gene. In nucleotides, the CDR3 is TGTGCCAGCAGGAGCTTCACAGATACGCAGTATTTT. It specifies CASRSFTDTQYF.

The genes are TRBV24-1 and TRBJ2-1, with 13 nucleotides matching TRBD2. Germline-derived CDR1 and CDR2 are KGHDR and SFDVKD. The CDR3 is made up of 18 amino acids. The V gene end was trimmed by 3 bases and the J gene end by 6 bases; junction bases not matched to a gene: 10. This CDR3 is CATSDHPGLAGSGNEQFF. CDR3 sequence (DNA): TGTGCCACCAGTGATCACCCGGGACTAGCGGGAAGTGGCAATGAGCAGTTCTTC.

The chain is built from TRBV5-1 and TRBJ1-1, with D perhaps TRBD1 (6 bases). The CDR3 is made up of 15 amino acids. Deletions cut 2 bases from V and 1 base from J, with 12 bases between. Germline CDR1 SGHRS, CDR2 YFSETQ. Here the CDR3 reads CASSLPLTGNTEAFF. The CDR3 DNA follows: TGCGCCAGCAGCTTACCACTGACAGGGAACACTGAAGCTTTCTTT. Full variable domain (outside the CDR3, taken from reference TRBV5-1 and TRBJ1-1): KAGVTQTPRYLIKTRGQQVTLSCSPISGHRSVSWYQQTPGQGLQFLFEYFSETQRNKGNFPGRFSGRQFSNSRSEMNVSTLELGDSALYLCASSLPLTGNTEAFFGQGTRLTVV.

The chain couples TRBV15 to TRBJ2-5; maybe TRBD2 (6 bases). The CDR3 is 14 residues long. Trimming removed 1 base at V and 3 bases at J, with 9 bases between. The germline CDR1 and CDR2 sequences are LNHNV and YYDKDF (reference sequence). The CDR3 spells CATSRARLEETQYF. In DNA form, the CDR3 reads TGTGCCACCAGCAGAGCCAGACTAGAAGAGACCCAGTACTTC.

V gene TRBV29-1 combines with J gene TRBJ2-7; 7 bases match TRBD1. Unmatched junction bases numbered 8, after V lost 3 bases and J lost 6 bases. This CDR3 is built from 13 residues. In germline, CDR1 is SQVTM, CDR2 ANQGSEA. The CDR3 DNA reads as TGCAGCGTTGAGTGGACAGGATGGAGCGAGCAGTACTTC. Residues: CSVEWTGWSEQYF.

V usage is TRBV15 and J usage is TRBJ1-5, with TRBD1 matching over 8 bases. J gave up 3 bases and V 4 bases, and 8 bases lay outside the gene matches. The CDR3 is 16 residues long. Germline V lookup: CDR1 LNHNV, CDR2 YYDKDF (reference sequence). The DNA for the CDR3 is TGTGCCACCAGCATAGGACAGGGCTTTAACAATCAGCCCCAGCATTTT. This gives the protein CATSIGQGFNNQPQHF.

As for this clone: This sample includes further DNA sequences coding for the same CDR3. The J gene is TRBJ2-7, the V gene TRBV20-1; 9 bases are shared with TRBD2. Germline trimming cut 3 bases from V and 4 bases from J; bases unmatched to any gene: 19. Germline CDR1 and CDR2: DFQATT and SNEGSKA (reference sequence). The CDR3 extends over 18 amino acids. CDR3 sequence: CSASAALAGMGGVYEQYF. CDR3 coding DNA: TGCAGTGCTAGTGCTGCTCTAGCGGGGATGGGCGGGGTATACGAGCAGTACTTC.

This chain uses TRBV7-9 with TRBJ2-7, with a possible D match to TRBD2 (6 bases). CDR1 SEHNR and CDR2 FQNEAQ come from the germline V gene (reference sequence). The CDR3 totals 19 residues. Trimming took 1 base from V and 0 from J, leaving 22 bases between them. CDR3 region: CASSLGSLRRGGVSYEQYF. Here the CDR3 DNA reads TGTGCCAGCAGCTTAGGTTCCTTACGTCGAGGAGGGGTCTCCTACGAGCAGTACTTC.

This chain joins TRBV6-1 and TRBJ2-1, with 10 bases that match TRBD2. Germline V gives CDR1 MNHNS, CDR2 SASEGT. This CDR3 region has 18 residues. V was pared by 4 bases and J by 0 bases, with 9 bases of the junction left unmatched. The CDR3 spells CASSATSGRPSSYNEQFF. The CDR3 nucleotides are TGTGCCAGCAGTGCGACTAGCGGGCGCCCCAGCTCCTACAATGAGCAGTTCTTC.

This sequence joins TRBV6-1 and TRBJ2-7, with D perhaps TRBD1 (5 bases). The V gene lost 2 bases and the J gene lost 5 bases, with 13 bases spanning the gap. Germline V gives CDR1 MNHNS, CDR2 SASEGT. This CDR3 region has 14 residues. CDR3 bases: TGTGCCAGCAGTGAAATCCCCCAGGGTGACGAGCAGTACTTC. Translated, it gives CASSEIPQGDEQYF.

This clone was seen once. J is TRBJ2-7 and V is TRBV7-9; 8 nucleotides agree with TRBD1. Losses at the gene ends were 7 bases for V and 1 base for J; bases not matched to a gene: 6. Germline values: CDR1 SEHNR, CDR2 FQNEAQ (reference sequence). The CDR3 is 14 residues long. In DNA form, the CDR3 reads TGTGCCAGCATGACGGACAGGGTTTCCTACGAGCAGTACTTC. Translation gives CASMTDRVSYEQYF.

The chain uses TRBV2 and TRBJ1-6, with TRBD1 as a possible D gene (6 bases). This CDR3 region has 14 residues. Deletions cut 6 bases from V and 9 bases from J, with 15 bases between. From germline, CDR1 is SNHLY and CDR2 FYNNEI. The CDR3 spells CASRPGVFGSPLHF. Here the CDR3 DNA reads TGTGCCAGCAGGCCAGGGGTCTTCGGTTCACCCCTCCACTTT.

The J gene is TRBJ2-3, the V gene TRBV5-5; 8 bases line up with TRBD2. The CDR3 is made up of 18 amino acids. Trimming took 3 bases from V and 5 from J; bases not matched to a gene: 17. Germline V gene lookup returns CDR1 SGHKS and CDR2 YYEKEE (reference sequence). Here the CDR3 DNA reads TGTGCCAGCAGCTCCCGGGGGGGCTCTAGCGCCGGGAGAGATACGCAGTATTTT. Its translation is CASSSRGGSSAGRDTQYF.

The rearrangement links TRBV5-6 to TRBJ2-7, with TRBD1 matching over 10 bases. CDR3 length: 15 residues. V dropped 3 bases and J dropped 5; count of bases not matched to a gene: 8. The germline gives CDR1 SGHDT, CDR2 YYEEEE. In nucleotides, the CDR3 is TGTGCCAGCAGCTCGGGGACAGGGGCGGCCCACGAGCAGTACTTC. Protein sequence: CASSSGTGAAHEQYF.

This clone appeared once. The gene calls are TRBV2 and TRBJ2-7; D is unclear. The germline V gene has CDR1 SNHLY and CDR2 FYNNEI. The ends were cut back, 2 bases at V and 6 bases at J, with 5 bases in the middle. The CDR3 is 11 amino acids. The CDR3 coding sequence is TGTGCCAGCAGTGAAATCCGCGAGCAGTACTTC. Its translation is CASSEIREQYF. The full variable domain, with the rest looked up from reference TRBV2 and TRBJ2-7, is EPEVTQTPSHQVTQMGQEVILRCVPISNHLYFYWYRQILGQKVEFLVSFYNNEISEKSEIFDDQFSVERPDGSNFTLKIRSTKLEDSAMYFCASSEIREQYFGPGTRLTVT.